These T cell receptor beta chains were read from a single sample in a study of molecular identifiers for immune sequencing clone quantification. TCRdb analysed the PCR reads with MiXCR anew, one entry per CDR3 protein. The sample has some 65,000 distinct CDR3 sequences; approximately 17% are singletons. The specimen sequenced was naive CD8+ T cells from blood, with Jurkat cell RNA spiked in. These receptors were taken from a human donor in good health. Some libraries in this study had Jurkat cell RNA spiked in. CDR3s include the opening cysteine and the closing phenylalanine or tryptophan.

TRBV2	TRBJ2-1	CASSGGLAEHEQFF
TRBV7-9	TRBJ2-7	CASSTPDRRAHEQYF
TRBV27	TRBJ2-1	CASRGLGAYNEQFF
TRBV15	TRBJ2-7	CATSRGSKDWSYEQYF
TRBV7-9	TRBJ2-3	CASSYPSGSLSDTQYF
TRBV7-9	TRBJ2-7	CASTSGQGYEQYF
TRBV7-9	TRBJ2-6	CASGSGGDFTPGANVLTF
TRBV27	TRBJ2-5	CATAPPAGVGVETQYF
TRBV7-9	TRBJ2-3	CASSLLAEFTDTQYF
TRBV4-1	TRBJ2-7	CASSQRDSTYEQYF
TRBV5-1	TRBJ1-6	CASSFDDNGSPLHF
TRBV27	TRBJ1-6	CASSPQADISPLPF
TRBV27	TRBJ2-1	CASSLSVSGLSEQFF
TRBV11-2	TRBJ2-7	CASSFYSSYEQYF
TRBV5-1	TRBJ2-7	CASRSGRPYEQYF
TRBV4-1	TRBJ1-2	CASSPHTGSANYGYTF
TRBV11-2	TRBJ1-4	CASRYETGSEKLFF
TRBV19	TRBJ2-3	CASRYETGTDTQYF
TRBV29-1	TRBJ2-1	CSAPTSSNEQFF
TRBV29-1	TRBJ2-1	CSVGQVMDEQFF
TRBV28	TRBJ2-7	CASSLSAQGSGYEQYF
TRBV5-3	TRBJ1-2	CASSSRTGIPYYGYTF
TRBV30	TRBJ2-7	CAWGRDMTYEQYF
TRBV4-1	TRBJ1-5	CASSQEQGIYQPQHF
TRBV20-1	TRBJ1-6	CREVGGVSSPLHF
TRBV6-5	TRBJ2-3	CASSPGTSVPLDTQYF
TRBV12-5	TRBJ2-3	CASGLTPSGRPLDPSTDTQYF
TRBV28	TRBJ2-1	CASSFNWASGSYNEQFF
TRBV6-6	TRBJ2-7	CASRGDKYEQYF
TRBV20-1	TRBJ2-7	CSARDGTSPYEQYF
TRBV7-9	TRBJ2-1	CASSWAGQAMSYNEQFF
TRBV12-3/TRBV12-4	TRBJ2-1	CASSSFREALYNEQFF
TRBV28	TRBJ2-1	CASSLIEGNEQFF
TRBV20-1	TRBJ2-1	CSATQDLAFDEQFF
TRBV10-2	TRBJ2-3	CATRKWASGMSTQYF
TRBV7-9	TRBJ1-3	CASSSIENSGNTIYF
TRBV20-1	TRBJ2-7	CSARGLAGLYEQYF
TRBV3-1	TRBJ2-1	CASSQEAPETSGYNEQFF
TRBV4-1	TRBJ2-1	CASSQDGPTASGRIEQFF
TRBV6-6	TRBJ2-7	CASSLRTSGSVFSSYEQYF
TRBV3-1	TRBJ2-3	CASSQEIVLAGPRGTDTQYF
TRBV24-1	TRBJ1-5	CATSDSSLVGTQWPQHF